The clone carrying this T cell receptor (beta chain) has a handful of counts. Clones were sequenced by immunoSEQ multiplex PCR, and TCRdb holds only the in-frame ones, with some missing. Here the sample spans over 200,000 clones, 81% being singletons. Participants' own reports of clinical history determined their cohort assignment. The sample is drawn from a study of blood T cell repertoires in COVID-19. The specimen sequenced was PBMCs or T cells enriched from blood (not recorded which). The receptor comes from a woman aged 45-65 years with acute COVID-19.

The CDR3 region is CSASNIGDRGAYNEQFF. CDR3 bases: TGCAGTGCTAGTAACATTGGGGACAGGGGGGCCTACAATGAGCAGTTCTTC. The chain is built from TRBV20-1 and TRBJ2-1, with 11 bases fitting TRBD1. CDR3 length equals 17 residues. Germline lookup yields CDR1 DFQATT and CDR2 SNEGSKA (reference sequence). The V and J ends lost 3 bases and 2 bases, in that order; junction bases with no gene match: 9.